Shown below are 2 T cell receptor beta chains from a single sample sequenced in a study of OX40 agonist ivuxolimab in advanced cancers. Assay: immunoSEQ multiplex PCR; the TCRdb copy retains only in-frame clones and omits some. The table shows some 70,000 clones, with 91% occurring only once. Sequenced here: CD4+ or CD8+ T cells sorted from blood, sampled in a trial of the OX40 agonist ivuxolimab. Source of these receptors: an adult with an advanced solid tumor such as melanoma, head and neck, liver or kidney cancer.

To note about this clone: One junction end does not reproduce the germline sequence, and a read error may be involved. Other DNA sequences in this specimen translate into the identical CDR3. The chain employs TRBV15 and TRBJ2-7; D not certain. This CDR3 is built from 15 residues. From germline, CDR1 is LNHNV and CDR2 YYDKDF (reference sequence). The DNA of the CDR3 is TGCGCCACCAGCAGAGATCCGCAGAGCTCCTACGAGCAGTACTTC. Translated: CATSRDPQSSYEQYF. Full variable domain (outside the CDR3, taken from reference TRBV15 and TRBJ2-7): DAMVIQNPRYQVTQFGKPVTLSCSQTLNHNVMYWYQQKSSQAPKLLFHYYDKDFNNEADTPDNFQSRRPNTSFCFLDIRSPGLGDTAMYLCATSRDPQSSYEQYFGPGTRLTVT.

This clone showed up just once. The chain combines TRBV7-9 with TRBJ2-3; tentative D call: TRBD2 (6 bases). Trimming took 2 bases from V and 0 from J, leaving 12 bases between them. The CDR3 sequence is 16 residues long. Per the germline V gene, CDR1 is SEHNR and CDR2 is FQNEAQ (reference sequence). The chain's CDR3 is CASSLRRGYSTDTQYF. The CDR3 region has the DNA TGTGCCAGCAGCTTACGGCGGGGATATAGCACAGATACGCAGTATTTT.